The source of this TCR beta chain is a study of T cells in Graves' hyperthyroidism and ophthalmopathy. The wider study: At the time of initial diagnosis and before any treatment, peripheral blood was collected.

Findings and caveats of the study: By a 13 V-J model, ophthalmopathy was set apart from stable hyperthyroidism. Most thyroid clonotypes with frequency above 0.001 were detected in blood.

The germline V gene has CDR1 MGHRA and CDR2 YSYEKL. V shed 2 bases and J shed 5 bases, with 12 bases lying between them. This CDR3 contains 14 residues. Regions amplified from RNA transcripts were the TCR beta CDR3 regions. A first-round RT-PCR of the TCR CDR3 used the HTBI primer set. A single record per CDR3 protein comes from TCRdb applying MiXCR to the multiplex PCR reads. Seen here are under 250,000 distinct CDR3 sequences, over 20% observed once, and the top ten hold roughly 32%. Those patients with uncontrolled infection, other autoimmune disease, pregnancy or lactation were excluded. The sample holds a few counts of this clonotype. Its antigen is not known.

The clonotype comes from a woman aged 40 to 49 with Graves' ophthalmopathy. Sequencing was performed on blood. J is TRBJ1-1 and V is TRBV4-1; tentatively, D is TRBD1 (6 bases). The CDR3 bases are TGCGCCAGCAGCCAATCGGGGGCGCGGACTGAAGCTTTCTTT. Protein: CASSQSGARTEAFF.